This T cell receptor (beta chain) came from a study of cytomegalovirus exposure and HLA in healthy donors. The CDR3 has 14 amino acids. V shed 3 bases, J shed 8 bases, and the junction held 11 bases outside the gene matches. From germline, CDR1 is GTSNPN and CDR2 SVGIG (reference sequence). Regarding this clone: The antigen is not known.

Study conclusions and caveats: In vitro, three CMV-associated chains proved specific for CMV antigens. For cytomegalovirus status, the classifier reportedly gave diagnoses with high specificity and sensitivity.

PCR primers comprised 60 Vbeta and 13 Jbeta primers. Generated by immunoSEQ multiplex PCR, the TCRdb table keeps only in-frame clones and is missing some. The data show under 150,000 clones, around 85% seen once. The sequence was collected from a man aged 40-49 years in good health and CMV-seropositive. The genes are TRBV30 and TRBJ1-1; TRBD1 aligns across 8 bases. Sequencing used PBMCs. CDR3 sequence reads: CAWRHDRGTPEAFF. The CDR3 coding sequence is TGTGCCTGGAGACATGACAGGGGTACTCCCGAAGCTTTCTTT. Supplemented by reference TRBV30 and TRBJ1-1, the full variable domain reads SQTIHQWPATLVQPVGSPLSLECTVEGTSNPNLYWYRQAAGRGLQLLFYSVGIGQISSEVPQNLSASRPQDRQFILSSKKLLLSDSGFYLCAWRHDRGTPEAFFGQGTRLTVV.